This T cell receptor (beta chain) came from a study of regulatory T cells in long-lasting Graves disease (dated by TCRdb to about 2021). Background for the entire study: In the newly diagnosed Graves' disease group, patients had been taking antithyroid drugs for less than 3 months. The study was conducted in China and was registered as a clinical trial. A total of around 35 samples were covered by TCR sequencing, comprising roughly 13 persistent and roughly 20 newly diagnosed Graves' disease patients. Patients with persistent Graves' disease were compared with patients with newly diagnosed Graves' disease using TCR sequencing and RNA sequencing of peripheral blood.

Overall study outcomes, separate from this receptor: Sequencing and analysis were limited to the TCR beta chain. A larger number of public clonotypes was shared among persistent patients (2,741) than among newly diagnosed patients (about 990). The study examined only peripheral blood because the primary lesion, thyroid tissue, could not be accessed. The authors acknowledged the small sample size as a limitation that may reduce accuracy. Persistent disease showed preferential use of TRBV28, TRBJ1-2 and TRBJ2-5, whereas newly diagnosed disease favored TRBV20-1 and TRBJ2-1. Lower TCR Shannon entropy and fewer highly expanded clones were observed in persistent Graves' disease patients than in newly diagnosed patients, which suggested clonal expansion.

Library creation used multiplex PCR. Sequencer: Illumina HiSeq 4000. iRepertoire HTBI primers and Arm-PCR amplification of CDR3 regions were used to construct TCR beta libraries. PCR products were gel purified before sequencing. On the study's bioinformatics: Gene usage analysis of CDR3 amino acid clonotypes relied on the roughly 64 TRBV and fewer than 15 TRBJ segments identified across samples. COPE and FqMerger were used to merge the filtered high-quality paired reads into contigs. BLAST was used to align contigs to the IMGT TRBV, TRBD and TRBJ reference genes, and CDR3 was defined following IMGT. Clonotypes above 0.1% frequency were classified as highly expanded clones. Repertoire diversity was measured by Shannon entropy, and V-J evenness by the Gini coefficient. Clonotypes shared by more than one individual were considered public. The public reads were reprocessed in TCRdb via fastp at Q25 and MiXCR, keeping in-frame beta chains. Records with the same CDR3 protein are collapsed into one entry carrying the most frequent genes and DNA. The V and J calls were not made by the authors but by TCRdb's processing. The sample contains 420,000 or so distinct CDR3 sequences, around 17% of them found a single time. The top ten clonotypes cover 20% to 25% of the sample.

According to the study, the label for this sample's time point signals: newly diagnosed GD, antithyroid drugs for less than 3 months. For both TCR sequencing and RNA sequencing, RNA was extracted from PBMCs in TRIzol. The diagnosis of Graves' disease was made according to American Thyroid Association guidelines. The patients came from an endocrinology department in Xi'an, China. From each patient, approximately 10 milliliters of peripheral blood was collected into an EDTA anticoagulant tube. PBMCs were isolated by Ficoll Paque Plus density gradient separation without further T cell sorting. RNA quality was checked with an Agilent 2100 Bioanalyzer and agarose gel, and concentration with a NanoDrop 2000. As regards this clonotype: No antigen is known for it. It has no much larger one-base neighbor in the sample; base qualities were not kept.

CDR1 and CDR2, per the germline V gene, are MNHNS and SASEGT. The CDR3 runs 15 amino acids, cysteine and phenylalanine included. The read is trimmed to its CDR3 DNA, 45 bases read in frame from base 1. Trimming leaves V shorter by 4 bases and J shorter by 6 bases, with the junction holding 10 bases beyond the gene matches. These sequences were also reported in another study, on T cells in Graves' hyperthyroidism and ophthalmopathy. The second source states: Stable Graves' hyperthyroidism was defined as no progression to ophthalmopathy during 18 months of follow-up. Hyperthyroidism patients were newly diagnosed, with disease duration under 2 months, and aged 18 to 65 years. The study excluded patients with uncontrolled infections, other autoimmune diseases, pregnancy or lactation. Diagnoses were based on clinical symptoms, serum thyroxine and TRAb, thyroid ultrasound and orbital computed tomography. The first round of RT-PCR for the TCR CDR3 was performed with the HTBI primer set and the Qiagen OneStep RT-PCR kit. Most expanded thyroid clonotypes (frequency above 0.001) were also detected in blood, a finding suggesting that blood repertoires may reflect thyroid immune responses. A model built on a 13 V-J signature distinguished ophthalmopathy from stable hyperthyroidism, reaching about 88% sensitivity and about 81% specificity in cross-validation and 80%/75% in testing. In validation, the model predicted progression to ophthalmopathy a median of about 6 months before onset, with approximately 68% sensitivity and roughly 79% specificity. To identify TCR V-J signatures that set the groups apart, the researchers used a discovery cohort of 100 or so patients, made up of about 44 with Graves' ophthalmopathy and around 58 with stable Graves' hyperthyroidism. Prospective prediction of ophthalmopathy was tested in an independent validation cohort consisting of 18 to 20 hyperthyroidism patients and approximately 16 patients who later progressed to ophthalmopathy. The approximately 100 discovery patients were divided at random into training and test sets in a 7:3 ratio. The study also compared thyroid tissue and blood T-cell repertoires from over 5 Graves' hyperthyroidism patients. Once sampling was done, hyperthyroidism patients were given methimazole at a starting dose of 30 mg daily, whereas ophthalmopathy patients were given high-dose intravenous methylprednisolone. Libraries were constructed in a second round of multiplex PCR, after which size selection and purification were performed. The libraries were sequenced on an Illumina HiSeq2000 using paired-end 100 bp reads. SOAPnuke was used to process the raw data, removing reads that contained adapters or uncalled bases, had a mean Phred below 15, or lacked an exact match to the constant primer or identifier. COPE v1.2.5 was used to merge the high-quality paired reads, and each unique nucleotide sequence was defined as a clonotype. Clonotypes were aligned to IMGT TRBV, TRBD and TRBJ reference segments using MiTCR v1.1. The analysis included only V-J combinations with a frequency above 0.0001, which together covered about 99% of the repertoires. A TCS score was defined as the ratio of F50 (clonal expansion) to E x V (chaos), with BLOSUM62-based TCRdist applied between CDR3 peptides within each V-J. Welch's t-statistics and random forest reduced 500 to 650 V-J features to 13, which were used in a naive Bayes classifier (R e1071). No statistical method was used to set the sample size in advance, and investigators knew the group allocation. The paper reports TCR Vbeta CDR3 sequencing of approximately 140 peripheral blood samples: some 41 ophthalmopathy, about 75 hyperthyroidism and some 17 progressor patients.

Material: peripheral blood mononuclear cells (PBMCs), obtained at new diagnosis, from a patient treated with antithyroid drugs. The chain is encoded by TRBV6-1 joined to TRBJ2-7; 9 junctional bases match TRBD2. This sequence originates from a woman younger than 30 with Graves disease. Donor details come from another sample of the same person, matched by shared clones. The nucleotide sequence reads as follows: TGTGCCAGCAGTGTAAGTCGCGGGAGGGCCATCGAGCAGTACTTC. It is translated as CASSVSRGRAIEQYF.